This is a list of T cell receptor beta chains from one sample in a study of radiation and T cells in renal cell carcinoma. The table came from immunoSEQ multiplex PCR; TCRdb's copy has only in-frame clones and leaves some out. This table has roughly 130,000 clones, approximately 90% appearing once. The sample consisted of blood, taken from a patient whose treatment included radiotherapy and nephrectomy. These receptors came from a woman aged 70-85 years with renal cell carcinoma. The CDR3 runs from the conserved cysteine through the conserved F or W. Each record gives: D gene, V gene, J gene, CDR3 DNA, CDR3 protein. A D gene is named only where the DNA matches it firmly.

d_call: TRBD1
v_call: TRBV7-6
j_call: TRBJ2-2
cdr3_nt: TGTGCCAGCACCCAAGGGACAGGGGTGGCCGGGGAGCTGTTTTTT
cdr3_aa: CASTQGTGVAGELFF

d_call: .
v_call: TRBV5-1
j_call: TRBJ1-2
cdr3_nt: TGCGCCAGCAGCTTGGAGGGGTCCTATGGCTACACCTTC
cdr3_aa: CASSLEGSYGYTF

d_call: .
v_call: TRBV6-1
j_call: TRBJ2-2
cdr3_nt: TGTGCCAGCACCGGGCTGACGACCGGGGAGCTGTTTTTT
cdr3_aa: CASTGLTTGELFF

d_call: TRBD2
v_call: TRBV14
j_call: TRBJ2-7
cdr3_nt: TGTGCCAGCAGCCTCCTAGCGGGGGTCTACGAGCAGTACTTC
cdr3_aa: CASSLLAGVYEQYF

d_call: .
v_call: TRBV27
j_call: TRBJ1-5
cdr3_nt: TGTGCCAGCAGTTTATACTCGGGGGGAGGTCAGCCCCAGCATTTT
cdr3_aa: CASSLYSGGGQPQHF

d_call: TRBD1
v_call: TRBV5-4
j_call: TRBJ2-5
cdr3_nt: TGTGCCAGCAGCTCCAGGGACAGGGAAGAGACCCAGTACTTC
cdr3_aa: CASSSRDREETQYF

d_call: TRBD1
v_call: TRBV5-4
j_call: TRBJ2-7
cdr3_nt: TGTGCCAGCAGCTTGTACAGGGGGCGCGAGTGGGGCTACGAGCAGTACTTC
cdr3_aa: CASSLYRGREWGYEQYF

d_call: .
v_call: TRBV6-5
j_call: TRBJ2-6
cdr3_nt: TGTGCCAGTTCTAAGAGCTCTGGGGCCAACGTCCTGACTTTC
cdr3_aa: CASSKSSGANVLTF

d_call: .
v_call: TRBV6-5
j_call: TRBJ2-5
cdr3_nt: TGTGCCAGCAGTTACACAGGGAAAGAGACCCAGTACTTC
cdr3_aa: CASSYTGKETQYF

d_call: .
v_call: TRBV30
j_call: TRBJ1-2
cdr3_nt: TGTGCCTGGAGTGCCACAGGGTATGGCTACACCTTC
cdr3_aa: CAWSATGYGYTF

d_call: .
v_call: TRBV7-2
j_call: TRBJ1-1
cdr3_nt: TGTGCCAGCAGCTTAGCAGGATTCAGGACTGAAGCTTTCTTT
cdr3_aa: CASSLAGFRTEAFF

d_call: TRBD1
v_call: TRBV25-1
j_call: TRBJ2-4
cdr3_nt: TGTGCCAGCAGTGAATCTGGGACAGAAAACATTCAGTACTTC
cdr3_aa: CASSESGTENIQYF